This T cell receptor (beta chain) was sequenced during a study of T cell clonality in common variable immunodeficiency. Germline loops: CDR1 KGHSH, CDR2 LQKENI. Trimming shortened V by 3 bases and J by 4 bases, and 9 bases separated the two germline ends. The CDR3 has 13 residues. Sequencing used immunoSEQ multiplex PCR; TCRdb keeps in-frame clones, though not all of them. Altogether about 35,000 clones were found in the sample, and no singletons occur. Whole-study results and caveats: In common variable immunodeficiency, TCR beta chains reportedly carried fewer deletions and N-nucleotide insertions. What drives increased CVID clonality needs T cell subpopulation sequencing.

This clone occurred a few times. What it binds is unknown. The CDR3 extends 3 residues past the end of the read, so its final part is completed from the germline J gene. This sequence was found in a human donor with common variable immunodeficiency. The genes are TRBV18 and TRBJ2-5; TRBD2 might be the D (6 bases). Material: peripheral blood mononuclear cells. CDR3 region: CASSPGLGETQYF. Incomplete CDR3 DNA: TGTGCCAGCTCACCGGGACTCGGAGAGACC. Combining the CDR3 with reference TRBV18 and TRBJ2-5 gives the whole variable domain NAGVMQNPRHLVRRRGQEARLRCSPMKGHSHVYWYRQLPEEGLKFMVYLQKENIIDESGMPKERFSAEFPKEGPSILRIQQVVRGDSAAYFCASSPGLGETQYFGPGTRLLVL.